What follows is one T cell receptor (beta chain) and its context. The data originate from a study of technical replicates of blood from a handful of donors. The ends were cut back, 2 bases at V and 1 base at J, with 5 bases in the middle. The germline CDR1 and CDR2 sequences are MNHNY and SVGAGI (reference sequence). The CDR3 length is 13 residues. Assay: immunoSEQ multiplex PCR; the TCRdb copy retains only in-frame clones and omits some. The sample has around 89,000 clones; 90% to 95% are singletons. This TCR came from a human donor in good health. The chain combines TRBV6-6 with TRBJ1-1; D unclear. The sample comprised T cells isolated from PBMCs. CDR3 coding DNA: TGTGCCAGCAGTTACAGAGGGAACACTGAAGCTTTCTTT. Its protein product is CASSYRGNTEAFF.